Included here is one T cell receptor beta chain sequence, with context. Authors' methods: Reference gene primer amplification in the assay estimated nucleated cell counts. The method was immunoSEQ multiplex PCR; TCRdb's version includes in-frame clones alone and lacks a portion of them. For V, J and clone size, that table is used; D and trimming come from the DNA. The sample lists over 120,000 clones; 80% to 90% were seen once. The CDR3 totals 17 residues. Germline values: CDR1 SGHRS, CDR2 YFSETQ. V lost 1 base and J lost 5; bases outside the gene matches: 10. This record comes from a study of blood T cell repertoires in COVID-19. Study information: From the United States, Italy and Spain came samples of acute and convalescent COVID-19. T cells, B-cell-depleted T cells, or PBMCs provided the cDNA or gDNA that served as material.

V is TRBV5-1 and J is TRBJ2-5; TRBD2 agrees at 11 bases. The sequencing sample was made of peripheral blood. This clonotype originated in a middle-aged man who had recovered from COVID-19. CDR3 residues: CASSLITSGGPQETQYF. CDR3 in DNA: TGCGCCAGCAGCTTGATAACTAGCGGGGGCCCCCAGGAGACCCAGTACTTC. Filled out from reference TRBV5-1 and TRBJ2-5, the complete variable domain reads KAGVTQTPRYLIKTRGQQVTLSCSPISGHRSVSWYQQTPGQGLQFLFEYFSETQRNKGNFPGRFSGRQFSNSRSEMNVSTLELGDSALYLCASSLITSGGPQETQYFGPGTRLLVL.